What follows describes a single TCR beta chain. The record originates from a study of blood T cell repertoires in COVID-19. Turning to the study itself: Whether acute or convalescent, the COVID-19 samples came from the United States, Italy and Spain. From T cells, B-cell-depleted T cells, or PBMCs came the material, which was cDNA or gDNA.

The authors' processing: From reference gene primer amplification, estimates of nucleated cell counts were derived. Clones were sequenced by immunoSEQ multiplex PCR, and TCRdb holds only the in-frame ones, with some missing. V, J and clone size were drawn from that table, and D and trimming were deduced from the DNA. The table lists about 88,000 clones, over 80% of them singletons. This CDR3 is built from 15 residues. The germline gives CDR1 MNHEY, CDR2 SMNVEV (reference sequence). Losses at the gene ends were 4 bases for V and 7 bases for J; bases not matched to a gene: 11. Sequenced material: peripheral blood. This receptor was obtained from a human donor in a cohort sampled during active COVID-19. This chain joins TRBV27 and TRBJ2-5; 8 nucleotides line up with TRBD2. In DNA form, the CDR3 reads TGTGCCAGCAGTTCATCAATTAGCGGGGCCGCGACCCAGTACTTC. It specifies CASSSSISGAATQYF.